These 27 T cell receptor beta chains were sequenced from one sample in a study of T cells in Graves' hyperthyroidism and ophthalmopathy. Amplification targeted TCR beta CDR3 regions from RNA transcripts. TCR CDR3 regions were first amplified by RT-PCR with HTBI primers. Using its own MiXCR run on the multiplex PCR reads, TCRdb lists one record per CDR3 protein. The profile shows 450,000 to 700,000 distinct CDR3 sequences, around 46% of them singletons. Sequenced input: peripheral blood or thyroid tissue (not recorded which). The receptors here all came from an adult woman with Graves' disease, either hyperthyroidism or ophthalmopathy (not recorded which).

This clonotype was recorded at least ten times. The gene calls are TRBV15 and TRBJ2-7; 8 bases are a match to TRBD1. This CDR3 is built from 14 residues. The junction had 6 bases not matched to a gene; V was cut back by 5 bases and J by 3 bases. Germline V gene sequence: CDR1 LNHNV, CDR2 YYDKDF (reference sequence). CDR3 bases: TGTGCCACCAGCTTAGGGACAGGAGGCTACGAGCAGTACTTC. It yields the protein CATSLGTGGYEQYF.

This clonotype was seen many times. The chain joins TRBV5-1 to TRBJ2-2, with D possibly being TRBD1 (6 bases). Germline values: CDR1 SGHRS, CDR2 YFSETQ. This CDR3 region has 15 residues. Trimming removed 8 bases from V and 0 bases from J, with 14 bases in between. The CDR3 is CASRGSASNTGELFF. In DNA form, the CDR3 reads TGCGCCAGTAGGGGGAGCGCCTCGAACACCGGGGAGCTGTTTTTT.

The chain recombines TRBV20-1 with TRBJ1-4; D unclear. The germline V and J ends were trimmed by 0 bases and 8 bases, with 10 bases remaining between them. The CDR3 consists of 13 residues. Germline-derived CDR1 and CDR2 are DFQATT and SNEGSKA (reference sequence). CDR3 nucleotides: TGCAGTGCTAGAGATGGCCTAGGGGAAAAACTGTTTTTT. Its translation: CSARDGLGEKLFF.

In its sample, this clonotype was seen many times. The chain links TRBV10-3 to TRBJ2-7, with D tentatively TRBD1 or TRBD2 (7 bases each). V dropped 7 bases and J dropped 2 bases, with 15 bases sitting between them. Germline loops: CDR1 ENHRY, CDR2 SYGVKD. The CDR3 length is 14 residues. CDR3 in DNA: TGTGCCATCACGGCCCAGGGGGGGCCCTACGAGCAGTACTTC. It specifies CAITAQGGPYEQYF.

The chain is built from TRBV7-2 and TRBJ2-7; TRBD1 agrees at 10 bases. This CDR3 contains 15 residues. Germline lookup yields CDR1 SGHTA and CDR2 FQGNSA. V was clipped by 5 bases and J by 4 bases; unmatched bases: 8. Here the CDR3 reads CASSLRQGAVYEQYF. The CDR3 DNA reads as TGTGCCAGCAGCCTGCGACAGGGGGCCGTGTACGAGCAGTACTTC.

This clonotype has at least ten counts. The chain links TRBV4-1 to TRBJ2-5; either TRBD1 or TRBD2 may supply D (6 bases each). Germline V gene data show CDR1 as MGHRA and CDR2 as YSYEKL. Trimming took 0 bases from V and 3 from J, leaving 17 bases between them. The CDR3 is 17 residues long. The CDR3 DNA follows: TGCGCCAGCAGCCAAGAATGGAAAGGGGGGTTGGAAGAGACCCAGTACTTC. Translation: CASSQEWKGGLEETQYF.

The chain links TRBV10-3 to TRBJ2-7; TRBD1 matches 9 bases. The CDR3 length is 17 residues. CDR1 and CDR2 (germline): ENHRY, SYGVKD. V gave up 3 bases and J gave up 3 bases; unmatched junction bases: 12. The CDR3 loop is CAISDPSGTGKSYEQYF. CDR3 in DNA: TGTGCCATCAGTGACCCTTCTGGGACAGGGAAAAGCTACGAGCAGTACTTC.

The J gene is TRBJ1-5, the V gene TRBV15; D not certain. V was clipped by 1 base and J by 7 bases, with 14 bases between them. Germline CDR1 and CDR2: LNHNV and YYDKDF (reference sequence). This CDR3 has 15 amino acids. CDR3 sequence reads: CATSRGRAKGQPQHF. The CDR3 DNA reads TGTGCCACCAGCAGAGGAAGGGCGAAAGGGCAGCCCCAGCATTTT.

This clonotype was counted a few times. The chain employs TRBV18 and TRBJ2-2; TRBD1 matches 8 bases. Looked up from germline, CDR1 is KGHSH and CDR2 is LQKENI. V gave up 3 bases and J gave up 5 bases; unmatched junction bases: 5. The CDR3 has 15 amino acids. This chain's CDR3 is CASSPDRARTGELFF. The CDR3 nucleotides are TGTGCCAGCTCACCGGACAGGGCGAGGACCGGGGAGCTGTTTTTT. Complete variable domain (other parts from reference TRBV18 and TRBJ2-2): NAGVMQNPRHLVRRRGQEARLRCSPMKGHSHVYWYRQLPEEGLKFMVYLQKENIIDESGMPKERFSAEFPKEGPSILRIQQVVRGDSAAYFCASSPDRARTGELFFGEGSRLTVL.

This clonotype has at least ten counts. The CDR3 coding sequence is TGTGCCAGCAGCCCTCGGACCACGTTAGAGACCCAGTACTTC. Translated, it gives CASSPRTTLETQYF. The rearrangement uses TRBV12-3 or TRBV12-4 and TRBJ2-5; D is unresolved. The CDR3 loop spans 14 amino acids. V lost 6 bases to trimming and J lost 4 bases, with 15 bases between them.

This clonotype came up many times. V gene TRBV15 combines with J gene TRBJ2-7, with 8 positions matching TRBD1. Germline trimming cut 3 bases from V and 2 bases from J; bases unmatched to any gene: 6. The CDR3 has 15 residues. Germline V gives CDR1 LNHNV, CDR2 YYDKDF (reference sequence). CDR3 loop: CATSRDRDRTYEQYF. The DNA for the CDR3 is TGTGCCACCAGCAGGGACCGGGACAGGACCTACGAGCAGTACTTC.

This clonotype was observed many times. The chain is built from TRBV5-1 and TRBJ1-2, with no clear D. Germline V gives CDR1 SGHRS, CDR2 YFSETQ. V lost 4 bases to trimming and J lost 5 bases, with 12 bases between them. This CDR3 has 13 residues. CDR3 sequence (DNA): TGCGCCAGCAGCCCCCGAATTGGGTATGGCTACACCTTC. Protein sequence: CASSPRIGYGYTF.

The rearrangement links TRBV7-2 to TRBJ1-2, with TRBD1 matching over 8 bases. Trimming cost V 4 bases and J 1 base; bases outside gene matches: 8. The CDR3 consists of 16 residues. From germline, CDR1 is SGHTA and CDR2 FQGNSA. CDR3 residues: CASSSDRDRINYGYTF. CDR3 bases: TGTGCCAGCAGCTCCGACCGGGACAGGATTAACTATGGCTACACCTTC.

There are many counts of this clonotype. V is TRBV9 and J is TRBJ2-5; TRBD2 aligns across 8 bases. The germline V gene encodes CDR1 SGDLS and CDR2 YYNGEE. The J segment lost 5 bases and the V segment lost 4 bases, leaving 7 bases of the junction unmatched. This CDR3 is 14 amino acids long. In nucleotides, the CDR3 is TGTGCCAGCAGCCCCAGCCTAGCGGGCGAGACCCAGTACTTC. Amino acid sequence: CASSPSLAGETQYF.

As for this clonotype: A much bigger clone sits one base away, suggesting this may be a read error. Likely a read error: the CDR3 ends without its conserved phenylalanine or tryptophan. CDR3 loop: CSALWDSVYEQYL. In nucleotides, the CDR3 is TGCAGTGCTTTATGGGACAGTGTTTACGAGCAGTACCTC. This chain connects TRBV20-1 to TRBJ2-7, with 7 bases fitting TRBD1. The V gene end was trimmed by 5 bases and the J gene end by 4 bases; junction bases not matched to a gene: 8. The germline V gene encodes CDR1 DFQATT and CDR2 SNEGSKA (reference sequence). The CDR3 spans 13 residues.

This clonotype has a count of ten or more. The V and J genes are TRBV5-1 and TRBJ1-6, with D possibly matching TRBD1 (5 bases). Germline V gene lookup returns CDR1 SGHRS and CDR2 YFSETQ. The CDR3 length is 14 residues. Between the trimmed V and J ends, which lost 4 bases and 8 bases, there was a span of 13 bases. CDR3 in amino acids: CASSPGLFDSPLHF. DNA of the CDR3: TGCGCCAGCAGCCCGGGACTCTTCGATTCACCCCTCCACTTT.

This clonotype was observed many times. The chain links TRBV29-1 to TRBJ2-3; 8 bases agree with TRBD1. From germline, CDR1 is SQVTM and CDR2 ANQGSEA. The trim removed 7 bases at V and 4 bases at J, leaving 13 bases unmatched. The CDR3 spans 15 residues. CDR3 protein: CSDQRGRTGPDTQYF. The DNA for the CDR3 is TGCAGCGATCAAAGAGGTCGGACAGGGCCAGATACGCAGTATTTT.

This clonotype was found many times. The chain links TRBV3-1 to TRBJ1-2; D unclear. The CDR3 covers 13 residues. V shed 2 bases and J shed 3 bases, with 7 bases lying between them. Germline-derived CDR1 and CDR2 are LGHDT and YNNKEL (reference sequence). CDR3 sequence: CASSQNSYYGYTF. CDR3 sequence (DNA): TGTGCCAGCAGCCAAAACAGCTACTATGGCTACACCTTC.

This chain uses TRBV7-2 with TRBJ1-2, with D possibly being TRBD1 (6 bases). V was clipped by 8 bases and J by 0 bases, with 16 bases between them. CDR1 is SGHTA, CDR2 FQGNSA, per germline. This CDR3 contains 15 residues. Here the CDR3 DNA reads TGTGCCAGCGGCGATCAGGGGACGGCTAACTATGGCTACACCTTC. This sequence encodes CASGDQGTANYGYTF.

This clonotype was observed many times. This chain links TRBV11-2 with TRBJ2-2, with 10 bases lining up with TRBD2. Germline CDR1 reads SGHAT; CDR2 reads FQNNGV. Trimming cost V 11 bases and J 8 bases; bases outside gene matches: 5. The CDR3 runs 12 residues. CDR3 protein: CAGLAGEGELFF. The CDR3 nucleotides are TGTGCCGGGCTAGCGGGAGAAGGGGAGCTGTTTTTT.

There are many counts of this clonotype. The chain carries TRBV29-1 and TRBJ1-4; the match to TRBD1 covers 10 bases. The CDR3 spans 17 residues. In germline, CDR1 is SQVTM, CDR2 ANQGSEA. The V gene end was trimmed by 4 bases and the J gene end by 0 bases; junction bases not matched to a gene: 8. The CDR3 DNA sequence: TGCAGCGTTGCGGGGGACAGGGGCCATGCAACTAATGAAAAACTGTTTTTT. As protein: CSVAGDRGHATNEKLFF.

This clonotype was seen ten or more times. V usage is TRBV7-9 and J usage is TRBJ1-4; TRBD1 is a possible D gene (5 bases). The CDR3 covers 16 residues. V lost 4 bases and J lost 8, with 20 bases in between. In germline, CDR1 is SEHNR, CDR2 FQNEAQ (reference sequence). Here the CDR3 DNA reads TGTGCCAGCAGCTCCAGGTGGGACGACGAATGGGAAAAACTGTTTTTT. It codes for CASSSRWDDEWEKLFF.

This clonotype has a count of ten or more. V usage is TRBV5-1 and J usage is TRBJ1-5, with D uncertain. The CDR3 contains 16 residues. V was clipped by 10 bases and J by 4 bases, with 24 bases between them. CDR1 is SGHRS, CDR2 YFSETQ, per germline. The DNA of the CDR3 is TGCGCCCAGACGGTGGCGAATTGGACTCCTAATCAGCCCCAGCATTTT. It encodes CAQTVANWTPNQPQHF.

This rearrangement joins TRBV19 to TRBJ1-5; D is possibly TRBD1 (5 bases). Per germline, CDR1 LNHDA and CDR2 SQIVND (reference sequence). V lost 4 bases to trimming and J lost 3 bases, with 13 bases between them. The CDR3 extends over 15 amino acids. CDR3 in amino acids: CASSKEDMSNQPQHF. Written as DNA, the CDR3 is TGTGCCAGTAGTAAGGAGGACATGTCCAATCAGCCCCAGCATTTT.

The chain is built from TRBV5-1 and TRBJ2-7; TRBD1 matches 9 bases. Germline CDR1 SGHRS, CDR2 YFSETQ. The CDR3 sequence is 15 residues long. Trimming cost V 4 bases and J 3 bases; bases outside gene matches: 8. The chain's CDR3 is CASSDTGQGFYEQYF. DNA for the CDR3: TGCGCCAGCAGCGACACCGGACAGGGGTTCTACGAGCAGTACTTC.

The rearrangement links TRBV18 to TRBJ1-1, with a weak D call TRBD1 (6 bases). CDR3 length equals 13 residues. Trimming pared 7 bases from V and 5 bases from J, leaving 14 bases between. Germline lookup yields CDR1 KGHSH and CDR2 LQKENI. CDR3 loop: CASLQGRTTEAFF. The CDR3 DNA is TGTGCCAGCTTGCAGGGGAGAACGACTGAAGCTTTCTTT.

This chain connects TRBV29-1 to TRBJ1-1; D perhaps matches TRBD1 (5 bases). Germline CDR1 and CDR2: SQVTM and ANQGSEA. The CDR3 runs 14 residues. V was clipped by 7 bases and J by 0 bases, with 15 bases between them. The CDR3 region has the DNA TGCAGCGCCCGGGACGGTTCGATGAACACTGAAGCTTTCTTT. It encodes CSARDGSMNTEAFF.